The next 21 T cell receptor beta chains were all read from a single sample in a study of beta chain features in type 1 diabetes. Every bit of the isolated RNA underwent reverse transcription, so sequencing read expressed TCRB transcripts. TCRdb's table, derived via immunoSEQ multiplex PCR, lists solely in-frame clones and lacks some. Here the sample spans approximately 470,000 clones, approximately 30% being singletons. The sample consisted of naive CD4+ T cells from blood. These receptors were obtained from a man between 18 and 29 years old in good health.

This clone was counted between two and nine times. This sequence joins TRBV30 and TRBJ2-3; D is unresolved. The germline V gene has CDR1 GTSNPN and CDR2 SVGIG (reference sequence). This CDR3 region has 14 residues. V lost 8 bases, J lost 0 bases, and 15 bases lay in between. The CDR3 loop reads CAVVPLSSTDTQYF. CDR3 nucleotide sequence: TGTGCCGTGGTTCCACTCAGCAGCACAGATACGCAGTATTTT.

The chain couples TRBV18 to TRBJ2-4; tentative D call: TRBD2 (7 bases). The CDR3 sequence is 17 residues long. The V end lost 3 bases, the J end lost 4 bases, and 19 bases lay between the germline ends. Looked up from germline, CDR1 is KGHSH and CDR2 is LQKENI. CDR3 DNA: TGTGCCAGCTCACCGCCCGGGGGGCGGGAGCTGAAAAACATTCAGTACTTC. As protein: CASSPPGGRELKNIQYF.

This clone was seen a few times. This sample includes further DNA sequences coding for the same CDR3. This sequence joins TRBV30 and TRBJ2-7; tentative D call: TRBD1 (7 bases). V lost 4 bases and J lost 4, with 8 bases in between. This CDR3 comprises 11 residues. Germline V gives CDR1 GTSNPN, CDR2 SVGIG (reference sequence). CDR3 DNA: TGTGCCTGGACAGGGGGGTACGAGCAGTACTTC. Protein product: CAWTGGYEQYF.

The V call is TRBV5-1, the J call TRBJ2-1; D gene uncertain. The CDR3 is 15 amino acids. Per the germline V gene, CDR1 is SGHRS and CDR2 is YFSETQ. V lost 1 base and J 6 bases, leaving 14 bases between the germline ends. The CDR3 is CASSLTSVSLNEQFF. As DNA, the CDR3 is TGCGCCAGCAGCTTGACCAGCGTAAGTCTCAATGAGCAGTTCTTC.

J is TRBJ2-1 and V is TRBV19, with D perhaps TRBD1 (6 bases). Deletions cut 5 bases from V and 8 bases from J, with 19 bases between. This CDR3 region has 15 residues. CDR1 and CDR2 from the germline V gene are LNHDA and SQIVND (reference sequence). CDR3 sequence reads: CASSPQGMSVDEQFF. The CDR3 DNA is TGTGCCAGTAGTCCTCAGGGGATGTCTGTCGATGAGCAGTTCTTC.

This chain uses TRBV10-3 with TRBJ2-3; TRBD2 is a possible D gene (5 bases). The V gene's germline CDR1 is ENHRY and CDR2 SYGVKD. The CDR3 is 16 amino acids. With 1 base removed from V and 0 bases from J, the gap between germline ends came to 11 bases. The CDR3 reads CAISEWTGLSTDTQYF. In nucleotides, the CDR3 is TGTGCCATCAGTGAGTGGACGGGGTTGAGCACAGATACGCAGTATTTT.

The rearrangement links TRBV14 to TRBJ1-2; D is undetermined. Germline lookup yields CDR1 SGHDN and CDR2 FVKESK. The CDR3 extends over 15 amino acids. Trimming left V 0 bases short and J 4 bases short, with 12 bases between. The chain's CDR3 is CASSQDGYRSYGYTF. CDR3 bases: TGTGCCAGCAGCCAAGATGGGTATAGAAGCTATGGCTACACCTTC.

The rearrangement links TRBV7-2 to TRBJ2-1, with 7 nucleotides matching TRBD2. The V gene's germline CDR1 is SGHTA and CDR2 FQGNSA. V was pared by 2 bases and J by 5 bases, with 6 bases of the junction left unmatched. The CDR3 has 15 amino acids. The CDR3 sequence is CASSLMGTTNNEQFF. CDR3 DNA: TGTGCCAGCAGCTTAATGGGGACTACCAACAATGAGCAGTTCTTC.

In this sample, this clone turned up a few times. The CDR3 region is CAISDSGLNTIYF. CDR3 sequence (DNA): TGTGCCATCAGTGACTCAGGGTTAAACACCATATATTTT. The rearrangement joins TRBV10-3 to TRBJ1-3, with a possible D match to TRBD1 (5 bases). This CDR3 is 13 amino acids long. Looked up from germline, CDR1 is ENHRY and CDR2 is SYGVKD. Between the trimmed V and J ends, which lost 3 bases and 6 bases, there was a span of 9 bases.

This clone was seen a few times. V and J are TRBV27 and TRBJ1-2; a weak D match, TRBD1 (6 bases). The CDR3 is made up of 14 amino acids. V was cut by 2 bases and J by 5 bases, with 12 bases left in between. Germline CDR1 and CDR2: MNHEY and SMNVEV (reference sequence). In DNA form, the CDR3 reads TGTGCCAGCAGTTTAGTGGCAGGGACATATGGCTACACCTTC. This sequence encodes CASSLVAGTYGYTF.

The chain couples TRBV7-9 to TRBJ2-3; 13 bases line up with TRBD2. Germline V gene data show CDR1 as SEHNR and CDR2 as FQNEAQ (reference sequence). The CDR3 loop spans 17 amino acids. Trimming removed 5 bases from V and 6 bases from J; junction bases left unmatched: 11. The CDR3 loop is CASSVYRLAGGGDTQYF. CDR3 nucleotides: TGTGCCAGCAGCGTCTATCGACTAGCGGGAGGCGGGGATACGCAGTATTTT.

This clone showed up just a few times. V gene TRBV30 combines with J gene TRBJ1-1; TRBD1 is a possible D gene (6 bases). Deletions cut 3 bases from V and 2 bases from J, with 13 bases between. This CDR3 spans 14 amino acids. Germline CDR1 and CDR2: GTSNPN and SVGIG (reference sequence). The CDR3 nucleotides are TGTGCCTGGAGGGCAGGGGCGAGAAACACTGAAGCTTTCTTT. This sequence encodes CAWRAGARNTEAFF.

This clone showed up just a few times. The gene calls are TRBV29-1 and TRBJ2-3; D not certain. The CDR3 has 12 amino acids. The germline gives CDR1 SQVTM, CDR2 ANQGSEA. V was shortened by 6 bases and J by 1 base, with 8 bases between the two germline ends. CDR3 in DNA: TGCAGCGTCATCCCCGGCACAGATACGCAGTATTTT. This codes for CSVIPGTDTQYF.

The table lists this clone with a few counts. Distinct nucleotide sequences in the sample also encode this CDR3. The CDR3 sequence: CAWSTGGGYTF. DNA of the CDR3: TGTGCCTGGAGTACAGGGGGCGGCTACACCTTC. This rearrangement joins TRBV30 to TRBJ1-2, with 9 nucleotides matching TRBD1. J was trimmed by 8 bases and V by 2 bases; bases with no gene match: 0. The CDR3 extends over 11 amino acids. Germline V gene sequence: CDR1 GTSNPN, CDR2 SVGIG (reference sequence).

DNA for the CDR3: TGTGCCTGGAGTGTCGAGGCGGGAGGGCCCTACGAGCAGTACTTC. Protein product: CAWSVEAGGPYEQYF. The chain employs TRBV30 and TRBJ2-7; 9 nucleotides line up with TRBD2. V gave up 0 bases and J gave up 2 bases; unmatched junction bases: 5. The CDR3 covers 15 residues. Germline V gives CDR1 GTSNPN, CDR2 SVGIG (reference sequence).

This clone was seen more than once but under ten times. V usage is TRBV10-1 and J usage is TRBJ2-1; 7 bases line up with TRBD2. The CDR3 totals 15 residues. V shed 4 bases and J 4 bases; nucleotides not matched to a gene: 7. Germline CDR1 reads WNHNN; CDR2 reads SYGVQD (reference sequence). The CDR3 DNA sequence: TGCGCCAGCAGTGGAACGGGAGGAGGGTACAATGAGCAGTTCTTC. Translating it yields CASSGTGGGYNEQFF.

The table lists this clone with a few counts. The V gene is TRBV30, the J gene TRBJ1-4; D is ambiguous. The CDR3 has 12 residues. CDR1 is GTSNPN and CDR2 is SVGIG in the germline V gene (reference sequence). Trimming shortened V by 0 bases and J by 11 bases, and 10 bases separated the two germline ends. CDR3 DNA: TGTGCCTGGAGTGTAGACTTTGGGAAACTGTTTTTT. This sequence encodes CAWSVDFGKLFF.

The CDR3 sequence: CASSYSTRTEAFF. CDR3 in DNA: TGTGCCAGCAGTTACTCGACCCGCACTGAAGCTTTCTTT. The V call is TRBV6-6, the J call TRBJ1-1; D ambiguous. V lost 0 bases to trimming and J lost 4 bases, with 6 bases between them. Germline CDR1 MNHNY, CDR2 SVGAGI (reference sequence). The CDR3 contains 13 residues.

CDR3 region: CASSQDSESAYEKLFF. As DNA, the CDR3 is TGTGCCAGCAGCCAAGATAGCGAATCGGCCTATGAAAAACTGTTTTTT. The rearrangement joins TRBV14 to TRBJ1-4; D is unresolved. Trimming pared 0 bases from V and 6 bases from J, leaving 14 bases between. This CDR3 is built from 16 residues. Per the germline V gene, CDR1 is SGHDN and CDR2 is FVKESK.

This sequence joins TRBV28 and TRBJ2-3, with 7 bases fitting TRBD2. The V gene end was trimmed by 7 bases and the J gene end by 3 bases; junction bases not matched to a gene: 10. Germline V gene lookup returns CDR1 MDHEN and CDR2 SYDVKM. This CDR3 region has 15 residues. The CDR3 DNA reads as TGTGCCAGCAATATCTTCGCTAGCGGAACAGATACGCAGTATTTT. Amino acids: CASNIFASGTDTQYF.

The gene calls are TRBV7-2 and TRBJ2-3; the match to TRBD2 covers 7 bases. Germline-derived CDR1 and CDR2 are SGHTA and FQGNSA. This CDR3 region has 14 residues. V shed 9 bases and J 0 bases; nucleotides not matched to a gene: 6. The DNA of the CDR3 is TGTGCCAGTAAACTAGCGCCTAGCACAGATACGCAGTATTTT. Its protein is CASKLAPSTDTQYF.